The 26 T cell receptor beta chains presented below share a single source sample, sequenced in a study of cytomegalovirus exposure and HLA in healthy donors. Primers: 60 Vbeta forward and 13 Jbeta reverse. TCRdb keeps only in-frame clones here, not all; method: immunoSEQ multiplex PCR. The data hold some 140,000 clones, with 73% observed a single time. The material sequenced was PBMCs. Receptors originate from a woman aged 40 to 50 in good health and CMV-seronegative.

This chain joins TRBV7-3 and TRBJ2-2, with 7 bases fitting TRBD1. V was clipped by 2 bases and J by 5 bases; unmatched bases: 2. In germline, CDR1 is SGHTA, CDR2 FQGTGA. The CDR3 runs 14 residues. The CDR3 DNA sequence: TGTGCCAGCAGCTTAGGACAGGCGACCGGGGAGCTGTTTTTT. Its translation: CASSLGQATGELFF. Full variable domain (missing parts from reference TRBV7-3 and TRBJ2-2): GAGVSQTPSNKVTEKGKYVELRCDPISGHTALYWYRQSLGQGPEFLIYFQGTGAADDSGLPNDRFFAVRPEGSVSTLKIQRTERGDSAVYLCASSLGQATGELFFGEGSRLTVL.

The V and J genes are TRBV6-1 and TRBJ2-2; no reliable D call. V lost 1 base and J 6 bases, leaving 9 bases between the germline ends. The CDR3 spans 14 residues. CDR1 is MNHNS and CDR2 is SASEGT in the germline V gene. The CDR3 nucleotides read TGTGCCAGCAGTGAAGACAACCTAGCCGGGGAGCTGTTTTTT. This translates into CASSEDNLAGELFF.

There are a few counts of this clone. The chain employs TRBV5-6 and TRBJ2-1; D is ambiguous. Trimming took 4 bases from V and 4 from J, leaving 3 bases between them. This CDR3 comprises 11 residues. Germline-derived CDR1 and CDR2 are SGHDT and YYEEEE. Here the CDR3 DNA reads TGTGCCAGCAGCCGTTACAATGAGCAGTTCTTC. It encodes CASSRYNEQFF.

The rearrangement uses TRBV11-3 and TRBJ2-1; 7 nucleotides line up with TRBD1. After removal of 1 base from V and 7 bases from J, the junction contained 7 bases not matched to a gene. Germline V lookup: CDR1 SGHNT, CDR2 YENEEA. The CDR3 has 15 amino acids. CDR3 sequence reads: CASSLGGGAFNEQFF. The CDR3 nucleotides read TGTGCCAGCAGCTTAGGAGGGGGCGCGTTTAATGAGCAGTTCTTC.

The J gene is TRBJ2-5, the V gene TRBV10-2; 9 nucleotides match TRBD2. CDR1 and CDR2 (germline): WSHSY, SAAADI. CDR3 length equals 15 residues. Unmatched junction bases numbered 4, after V lost 0 bases and J lost 5 bases. CDR3 DNA: TGCGCCAGCAGTGAGTCGACCAGCGGGGGGGAGACCCAGTACTTC. Protein: CASSESTSGGETQYF.

This clone occurred once. The genes are TRBV5-8 and TRBJ1-1; D might be TRBD1 (5 bases). Germline-derived CDR1 and CDR2 are SGHTS and YDEGEE. CDR3 size: 14 residues. V was pared by 6 bases and J by 0 bases, with 12 bases between. The CDR3 loop reads CASTSPGLNTEAFF. The CDR3 DNA sequence: TGTGCCAGCACCTCGCCAGGGCTGAACACTGAAGCTTTCTTT. Supplemented by reference TRBV5-8 and TRBJ1-1, the full variable domain reads EAGVTQSPTHLIKTRGQQATLRCSPISGHTSVYWYQQALGLGLQFLLWYDEGEERNRGNFPPRFSGRQFPNYSSELNVNALELEDSALYLCASTSPGLNTEAFFGQGTRLTVV.

A few counts support this clone. V gene TRBV5-6 combines with J gene TRBJ1-5; tentative D call: TRBD1 (6 bases). Trimming removed 4 bases from V and 5 bases from J, with 22 bases in between. This CDR3 has 17 amino acids. The V gene's germline CDR1 is SGHDT and CDR2 YYEEEE. The CDR3 region has the DNA TGTGCCAGCAGCCATTGGCAAGGGGGACTACTTCATCAGCCCCAGCATTTT. Protein: CASSHWQGGLLHQPQHF.

The chain uses TRBV5-6 and TRBJ2-5, with TRBD1 matching over 7 bases. The CDR3 covers 14 residues. Germline CDR1 reads SGHDT; CDR2 reads YYEEEE. V shed 4 bases, J shed 0 bases, and the junction held 3 bases outside the gene matches. The CDR3 DNA reads TGTGCCAGCAGCCTAACAGGGGACCAAGAGACCCAGTACTTC. Its translation: CASSLTGDQETQYF.

The V call is TRBV5-6, the J call TRBJ2-5, with TRBD2 matching over 9 bases. CDR1 and CDR2 (germline): SGHDT, YYEEEE. The CDR3 sequence is 15 residues long. Germline trimming cut 4 bases from V and 2 bases from J; bases unmatched to any gene: 6. The DNA for the CDR3 is TGTGCCAGCAGCATAGCGGGGGCCCCACAAGAGACCCAGTACTTC. Its translation: CASSIAGAPQETQYF.

The chain recombines TRBV2 with TRBJ1-5; no definite D call. V was trimmed by 1 base and J by 5 bases, leaving 9 bases between them. The length of the CDR3 is 14 residues. Germline CDR1 is SNHLY and CDR2 is FYNNEI. CDR3 residues: CASSEEAEDQPQHF. The CDR3 DNA reads as TGTGCCAGCAGTGAAGAGGCAGAGGATCAGCCCCAGCATTTT.

The rearrangement links TRBV11-3 to TRBJ2-3, with a possible D match to TRBD2 (5 bases). Germline V gene lookup returns CDR1 SGHNT and CDR2 YENEEA. Trimming pared 4 bases from V and 11 bases from J, leaving 16 bases between. This CDR3 is built from 13 residues. Written as DNA, the CDR3 is TGTGCCAGCAGCTCCAATTACGGAGGCCAGCAGTATTTT. Encoded protein: CASSSNYGGQQYF.

The V gene is TRBV6-5, the J gene TRBJ1-6; D not resolved. The CDR3 runs to 13 residues. Germline loops: CDR1 MNHEY, CDR2 SVGAGI. The germline V and J ends were trimmed by 4 bases and 13 bases, with 14 bases remaining between them. As DNA, the CDR3 is TGTGCCAGCAGTTCCCGAGTTAAGAGTCCCCTCCACTTT. Residues: CASSSRVKSPLHF.

The chain carries TRBV9 and TRBJ2-2, with a possible D match to TRBD1 (5 bases). Germline lookup yields CDR1 SGDLS and CDR2 YYNGEE. Trimming left V 0 bases short and J 6 bases short, with 12 bases between. This CDR3 spans 15 amino acids. CDR3 DNA sequence: TGTGCCAGCAGCGTAGGTCAGGGAATGGCCGGGGAGCTGTTTTTT. Amino acids: CASSVGQGMAGELFF. The full variable domain, in which reference TRBV9 and TRBJ2-2 provide the parts outside the CDR3, is DSGVTQTPKHLITATGQRVTLRCSPRSGDLSVYWYQQSLDQGLQFLIQYYNGEERAKGNILERFSAQQFPDLHSELNLSSLELGDSALYFCASSVGQGMAGELFFGEGSRLTVL.

The rearrangement links TRBV5-4 to TRBJ2-5, with D possibly TRBD2 on 5 matching bases. V lost 6 bases, J lost 2 bases, and 17 bases lay in between. The CDR3 extends over 15 amino acids. Germline CDR1 SGHNT, CDR2 YYREEE (reference sequence). In DNA form, the CDR3 reads TGTGCCAGCACGTCGTACGAGGGCAGGCAAGAGACCCAGTACTTC. Its translation is CASTSYEGRQETQYF.

The J gene is TRBJ1-3, the V gene TRBV5-6; D is possibly TRBD1 (5 bases). The germline gives CDR1 SGHDT, CDR2 YYEEEE. CDR3 size: 15 residues. Deletions cut 0 bases from V and 4 bases from J, with 11 bases between. The DNA of the CDR3 is TGTGCCAGCAGCTTGGCTGGGGCGAGGGGAAACACCATATATTTT. Protein product: CASSLAGARGNTIYF.

This chain joins TRBV23-1 and TRBJ1-5; perhaps TRBD1 as D (5 bases). TRBV23-1 carries the ORF label, with uncertain function. V gave up 4 bases and J gave up 5 bases, with 30 bases separating them. The CDR3 is made up of 20 amino acids. CDR3 in DNA: TGCGCCAGCAGTCCGATTACCAGGGTGCAAGGGAGGCTAGAAGATCAGCCCCAGCATTTT. Encoded protein: CASSPITRVQGRLEDQPQHF.

In DNA form, the CDR3 reads TGTGCCAGCAGCGTAGGGGCTGACTCCTACGAGCAGTACTTC. Residues: CASSVGADSYEQYF. The V and J genes are TRBV9 and TRBJ2-7, with D uncertain. Deletions cut 0 bases from V and 0 bases from J, with 7 bases between. Germline V lookup: CDR1 SGDLS, CDR2 YYNGEE. The CDR3 sequence is 14 residues long.

This clone was detected a few times. The V call is TRBV5-6, the J call TRBJ1-5; a weak D match, TRBD1 (6 bases). This CDR3 spans 16 amino acids. V shed 2 bases and J shed 3 bases, with 15 bases lying between them. Germline V gene sequence: CDR1 SGHDT, CDR2 YYEEEE. This CDR3 is CASSFGGGGPNQPQHF. CDR3 DNA: TGTGCCAGCAGCTTTGGGGGAGGGGGTCCCAATCAGCCCCAGCATTTT. The whole variable domain, filled in from reference TRBV5-6 and TRBJ1-5, reads DAGVTQSPTHLIKTRGQQVTLRCSPKSGHDTVSWYQQALGQGPQFIFQYYEEEERQRGNFPDRFSGHQFPNYSSELNVNALLLGDSALYLCASSFGGGGPNQPQHFGDGTRLSIL.

The V gene is TRBV29-1, the J gene TRBJ2-3, with a tentative D call TRBD1 (5 bases). Germline V CDR1 and CDR2: SQVTM, ANQGSEA. The V end lost 6 bases, the J end lost 5 bases, and 9 bases lay between the germline ends. The CDR3 runs to 11 residues. This CDR3 reads CSVTVQDTQYF. CDR3 DNA sequence: TGCAGCGTGACAGTTCAAGATACGCAGTATTTT.

This clone was recorded once. V is TRBV5-4 and J is TRBJ2-3, with 7 bases fitting TRBD2. Germline V gene sequence: CDR1 SGHNT, CDR2 YYREEE (reference sequence). With V trimmed by 6 bases and J by 3 bases, 4 bases remained unmatched. The CDR3 sequence is 13 residues long. CDR3 nucleotide sequence: TGTGCCAGCACGGGACTAATTACAGATACGCAGTATTTT. Translation: CASTGLITDTQYF. Full variable domain (rest looked up from reference TRBV5-4 and TRBJ2-3): ETGVTQSPTHLIKTRGQQVTLRCSSQSGHNTVSWYQQALGQGPQFIFQYYREEENGRGNFPPRFSGLQFPNYSSELNVNALELDDSALYLCASTGLITDTQYFGPGTRLTVL.

This clone appeared once. The rearrangement links TRBV6-1 to TRBJ1-2; D unclear. The V and J ends lost 6 bases and 7 bases respectively, with 9 bases between them. The CDR3 totals 11 residues. Germline V gene lookup returns CDR1 MNHNS and CDR2 SASEGT. For the CDR3, the DNA is TGTGCCAGCAGCGGGTTCGTTGGCTACACCTTC. Residues: CASSGFVGYTF.

The chain recombines TRBV4-1 with TRBJ2-7; 9 positions match TRBD1. V was clipped by 0 bases and J by 3 bases; unmatched bases: 3. The germline CDR1 and CDR2 sequences are MGHRA and YSYEKL. CDR3 length equals 15 residues. The CDR3 bases are TGCGCCAGCAGCCAAGATCGGGACAGGGTCTACGAGCAGTACTTC. It translates to CASSQDRDRVYEQYF.

The chain couples TRBV6-7 to TRBJ1-6, with D uncertain. TRBV6-7 is an open reading frame whose function is uncertain. The CDR3 runs 18 residues. V was pared by 0 bases and J by 0 bases, with 12 bases between. Here the CDR3 reads CASSYSRVLSSYNSPLHF. CDR3 DNA sequence: TGTGCCAGCAGTTACTCCCGGGTTTTGAGCTCCTATAATTCACCCCTCCACTTT.

A remark on this clone: Germline is not matched at one junction end, which may reflect a read error. V gene TRBV4-3 combines with J gene TRBJ2-3; 12 positions agree with TRBD2. The germline gives CDR1 LGHNA, CDR2 YSLEER. The CDR3 sequence is 16 residues long. CDR3 sequence reads: CASSPGLAGSIDTQYF. The CDR3 region has the DNA TGCGCCAGCAGCCCAGGACTAGCGGGGAGCATAGATACGCAGTATTTT.

The chain is built from TRBV6-4 and TRBJ2-1, with D unclear. CDR3 length equals 13 residues. Germline V gives CDR1 MRHNA, CDR2 SNTAGT. Trimming left V 0 bases short and J 5 bases short, with 5 bases between. Written as DNA, the CDR3 is TGTGCCAGCAGTGACTCAGAGGACAATGAGCAGTTCTTC. Encoded protein: CASSDSEDNEQFF.

The chain carries TRBV6-6 and TRBJ2-1; possibly TRBD1 for D (6 bases). The V end was cut by 2 bases, the J end by 0 bases, with 11 bases between. In germline, CDR1 is MNHNY, CDR2 SVGAGI (reference sequence). This CDR3 spans 16 amino acids. This chain's CDR3 is CASSYMSGDSYNEQFF. The DNA for the CDR3 is TGTGCCAGCAGTTACATGTCAGGGGACTCCTACAATGAGCAGTTCTTC.